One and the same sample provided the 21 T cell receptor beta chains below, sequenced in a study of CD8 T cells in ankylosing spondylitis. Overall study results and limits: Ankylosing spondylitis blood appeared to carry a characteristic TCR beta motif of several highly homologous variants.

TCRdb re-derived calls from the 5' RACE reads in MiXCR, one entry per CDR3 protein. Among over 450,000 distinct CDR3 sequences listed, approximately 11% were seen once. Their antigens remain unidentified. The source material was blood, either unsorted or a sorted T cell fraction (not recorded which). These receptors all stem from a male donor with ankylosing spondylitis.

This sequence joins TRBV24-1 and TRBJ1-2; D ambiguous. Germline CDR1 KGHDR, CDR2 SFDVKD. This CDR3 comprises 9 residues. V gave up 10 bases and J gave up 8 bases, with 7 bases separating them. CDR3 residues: CATPGGYTF. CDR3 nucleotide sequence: TGTGCCACGCCTGGCGGCTACACCTTC.

CDR3 sequence (DNA): TGCAGTGCTAGAGGGAAGCGGGAGCGGGACATTCAGTACTTC. Its protein is CSARGKRERDIQYF. This chain links TRBV20-1 with TRBJ2-4; 8 positions agree with TRBD2. The CDR3 contains 14 residues. Germline CDR1 DFQATT, CDR2 SNEGSKA (reference sequence). V lost 1 base to trimming and J lost 8 bases; unmatched junction nucleotides: 7.

The CDR3 DNA is TGCGCCAGCAGCTCGAACTACCCGGGTCTAGAGACCCAGTACTTC. Its protein product is CASSSNYPGLETQYF. This rearrangement joins TRBV5-1 to TRBJ2-5; the D is unclear. Trimming cost V 3 bases and J 4 bases, with 16 bases left between them. CDR3 length equals 15 residues. The germline gives CDR1 SGHRS, CDR2 YFSETQ.

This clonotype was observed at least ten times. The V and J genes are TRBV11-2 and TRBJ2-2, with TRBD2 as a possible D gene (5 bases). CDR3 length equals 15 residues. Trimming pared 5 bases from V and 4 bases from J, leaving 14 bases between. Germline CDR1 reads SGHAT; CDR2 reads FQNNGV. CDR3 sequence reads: CASSLNERITGELFF. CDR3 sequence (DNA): TGTGCCAGCAGCCTAAATGAGCGGATCACCGGGGAGCTGTTTTTT.

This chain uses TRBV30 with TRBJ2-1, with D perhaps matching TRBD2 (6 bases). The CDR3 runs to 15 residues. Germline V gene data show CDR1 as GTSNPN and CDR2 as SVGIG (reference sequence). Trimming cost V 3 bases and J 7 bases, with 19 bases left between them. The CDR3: CAWRPPGSGRNEQFF. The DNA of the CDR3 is TGTGCCTGGAGGCCTCCGGGGAGCGGGCGGAATGAGCAGTTCTTC.

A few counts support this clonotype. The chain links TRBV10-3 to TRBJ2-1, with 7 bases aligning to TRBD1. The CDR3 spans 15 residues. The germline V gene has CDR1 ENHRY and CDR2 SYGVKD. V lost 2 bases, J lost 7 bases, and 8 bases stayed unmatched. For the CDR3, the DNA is TGTGCCATCAGTGAGGGGACAGCCTTCGGGAATGAGCAGTTCTTC. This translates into CAISEGTAFGNEQFF.

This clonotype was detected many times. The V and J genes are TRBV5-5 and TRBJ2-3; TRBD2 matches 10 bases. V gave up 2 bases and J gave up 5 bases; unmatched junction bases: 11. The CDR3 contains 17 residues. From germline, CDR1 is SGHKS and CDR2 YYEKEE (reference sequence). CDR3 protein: CASSLFGASGSGDTQYF. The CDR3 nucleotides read TGTGCCAGCAGCTTATTCGGGGCTAGCGGGAGTGGAGATACGCAGTATTTT.

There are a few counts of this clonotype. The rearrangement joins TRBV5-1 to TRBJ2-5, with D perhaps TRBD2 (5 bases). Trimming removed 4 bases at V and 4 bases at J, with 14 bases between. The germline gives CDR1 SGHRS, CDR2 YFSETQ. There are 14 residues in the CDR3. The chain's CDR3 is CASSGSSAGETQYF. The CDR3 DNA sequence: TGCGCCAGCAGCGGGAGTAGTGCGGGAGAGACCCAGTACTTC. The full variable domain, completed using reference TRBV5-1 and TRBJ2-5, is KAGVTQTPRYLIKTRGQQVTLSCSPISGHRSVSWYQQTPGQGLQFLFEYFSETQRNKGNFPGRFSGRQFSNSRSEMNVSTLELGDSALYLCASSGSSAGETQYFGPGTRLLVL.

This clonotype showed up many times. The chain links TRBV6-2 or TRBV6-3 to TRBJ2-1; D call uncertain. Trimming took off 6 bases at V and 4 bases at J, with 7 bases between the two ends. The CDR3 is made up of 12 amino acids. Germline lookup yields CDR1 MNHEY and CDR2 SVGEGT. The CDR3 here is CASSPRYNEQFF. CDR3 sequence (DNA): TGTGCCAGCAGCCCGAGATACAATGAGCAGTTCTTC.

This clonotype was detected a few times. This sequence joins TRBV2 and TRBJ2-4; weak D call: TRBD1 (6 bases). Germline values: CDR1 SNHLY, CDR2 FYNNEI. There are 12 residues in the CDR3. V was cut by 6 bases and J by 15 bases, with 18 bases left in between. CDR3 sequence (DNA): TGTGCCAGCAGGGGGGAGACGGACAGTCGGTACTTC. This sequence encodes CASRGETDSRYF.

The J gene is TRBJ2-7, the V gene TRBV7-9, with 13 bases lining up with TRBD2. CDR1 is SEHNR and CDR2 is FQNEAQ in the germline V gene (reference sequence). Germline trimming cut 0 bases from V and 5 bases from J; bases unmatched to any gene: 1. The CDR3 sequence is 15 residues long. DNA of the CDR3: TGTGCCAGCAGCTTAGCACTAGCGGGAGGGCACGAGCAGTACTTC. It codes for CASSLALAGGHEQYF.

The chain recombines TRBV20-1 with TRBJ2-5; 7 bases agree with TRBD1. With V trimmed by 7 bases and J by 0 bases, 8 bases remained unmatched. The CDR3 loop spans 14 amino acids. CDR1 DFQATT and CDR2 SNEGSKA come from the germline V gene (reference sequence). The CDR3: CSGRDSFYQETQYF. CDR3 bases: TGCAGTGGCAGGGACAGCTTCTACCAAGAGACCCAGTACTTC.

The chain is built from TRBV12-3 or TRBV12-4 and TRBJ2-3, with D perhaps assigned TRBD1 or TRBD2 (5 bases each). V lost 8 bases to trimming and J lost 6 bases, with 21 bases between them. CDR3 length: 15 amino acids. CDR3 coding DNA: TGTGCCAGCGCATCCGGGACGAGGGCAAGGGATACGCAGTATTTT. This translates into CASASGTRARDTQYF.

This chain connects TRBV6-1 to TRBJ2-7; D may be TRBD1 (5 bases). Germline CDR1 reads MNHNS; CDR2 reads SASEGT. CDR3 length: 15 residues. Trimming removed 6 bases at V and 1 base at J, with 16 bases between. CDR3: CASRKGASTSYEQYF. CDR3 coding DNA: TGTGCCAGCAGGAAAGGGGCCTCCACATCCTACGAGCAGTACTTC.

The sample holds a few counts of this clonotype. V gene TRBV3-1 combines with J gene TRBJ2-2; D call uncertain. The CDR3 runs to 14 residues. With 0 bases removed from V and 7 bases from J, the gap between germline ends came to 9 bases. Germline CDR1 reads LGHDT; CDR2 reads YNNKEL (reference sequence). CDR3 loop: CASSQDLSGGELFF. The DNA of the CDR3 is TGTGCCAGCAGCCAAGATCTGTCGGGCGGGGAGCTGTTTTTT.

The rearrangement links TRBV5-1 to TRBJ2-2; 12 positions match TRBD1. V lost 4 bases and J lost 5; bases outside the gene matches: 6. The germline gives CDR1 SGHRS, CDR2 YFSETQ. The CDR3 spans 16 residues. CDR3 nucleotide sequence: TGCGCCAGCAGCGAGGGACAGGGGGCAGGGACCGGGGAGCTGTTTTTT. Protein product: CASSEGQGAGTGELFF.

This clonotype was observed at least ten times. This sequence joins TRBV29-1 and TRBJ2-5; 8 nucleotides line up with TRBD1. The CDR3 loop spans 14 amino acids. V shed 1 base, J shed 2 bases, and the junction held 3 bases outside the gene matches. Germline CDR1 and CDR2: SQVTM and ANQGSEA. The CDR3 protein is CSVEGGTGQETQYF. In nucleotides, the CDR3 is TGCAGCGTTGAAGGGGGGACAGGACAAGAGACCCAGTACTTC.

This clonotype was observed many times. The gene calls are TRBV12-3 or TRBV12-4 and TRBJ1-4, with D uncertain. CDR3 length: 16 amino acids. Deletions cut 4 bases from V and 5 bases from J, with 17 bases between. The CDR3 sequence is CASSSPAGGINEKLFF. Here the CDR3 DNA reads TGTGCCAGCAGTTCCCCCGCGGGAGGGATAAATGAAAAACTGTTTTTT.

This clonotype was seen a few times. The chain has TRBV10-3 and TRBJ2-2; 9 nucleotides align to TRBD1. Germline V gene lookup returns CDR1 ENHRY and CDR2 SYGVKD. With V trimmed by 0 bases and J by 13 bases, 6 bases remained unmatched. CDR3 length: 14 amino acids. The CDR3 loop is CAISESSGTGRLFF. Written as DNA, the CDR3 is TGTGCCATCAGTGAGTCGAGTGGGACAGGGAGGCTGTTTTTT.

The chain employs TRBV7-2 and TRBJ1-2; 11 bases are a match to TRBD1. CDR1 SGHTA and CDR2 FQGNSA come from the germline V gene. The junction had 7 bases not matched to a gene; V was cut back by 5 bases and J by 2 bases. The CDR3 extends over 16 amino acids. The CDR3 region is CASSPGGTGGNYGYTF. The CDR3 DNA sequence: TGTGCCAGCAGCCCGGGAGGGACAGGGGGGAACTATGGCTACACCTTC.

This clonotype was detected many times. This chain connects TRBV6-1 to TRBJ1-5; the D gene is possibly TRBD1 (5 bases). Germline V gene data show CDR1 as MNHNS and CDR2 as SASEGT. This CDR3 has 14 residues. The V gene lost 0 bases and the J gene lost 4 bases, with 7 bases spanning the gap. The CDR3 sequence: CASSEAGGNQPQHF. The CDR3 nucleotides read TGTGCCAGCAGTGAAGCTGGGGGGAATCAGCCCCAGCATTTT.